Below, 30 T cell receptor beta chains from the same sample are listed, as sequenced in a study of response to subunit inactivated influenza vaccine (dated by TCRdb to between 2017 and 2018). The method behind the library was RT-PCR. Instrument on record: Illumina HiSeq 2500. Starting from the raw public reads, TCRdb applied fastp trimming at Q25, assembled clones with MiXCR and retained in-frame beta chains. Identical CDR3 proteins give one entry, which carries the most common genes and DNA. This sample comprises under 200,000 distinct CDR3 sequences, more than 10% of them detected only once. In total, the top ten clones hold roughly 29% of the sample. The same data also went into a second study, on T cells expressing NK-cell markers. The second source states: 5'RACE template switching, by which a universal primer site and unique molecular identifiers were added, was used to make TCR beta cDNA libraries.

The material sequenced was CD8+ T cells sorted from PBMCs, taken 11 to 12 days after vaccination. These TCRs come from a man between 45 and 60 years old who received an inactivated influenza vaccine. Donor details come from another sample of the same person, matched by shared clones.

The chain recombines TRBV9 with TRBJ2-2; the match to TRBD2 covers 10 bases. Losses at the gene ends were 3 bases for V and 8 bases for J; bases not matched to a gene: 13. This CDR3 contains 17 residues. Germline V CDR1 and CDR2: SGDLS, YYNGEE. The CDR3 is CASSAPLSGGADGELFF. In nucleotides, the CDR3 is TGTGCCAGCAGCGCCCCACTGAGCGGGGGGGCCGATGGGGAGCTGTTTTTT.

This clonotype was recorded at least ten times. The rearrangement uses TRBV5-1 and TRBJ2-7, with D perhaps given as TRBD1 or TRBD2 (9 bases each). Deletions cut 2 bases from V and 1 base from J, with 25 bases between. Germline assignment: CDR1 SGHRS and CDR2 YFSETQ. The CDR3 extends over 19 amino acids. The CDR3 DNA sequence: TGCGCCAGCAGCTTCACAGGGGGCGCAAGCGGGAGGCTATCCTACGAGCAGTACTTC. Translation gives CASSFTGGASGRLSYEQYF.

This clonotype turned up a few times. The rearrangement uses TRBV7-9 and TRBJ2-1; D might be TRBD1 or TRBD2, each matching 5 bases. Germline-derived CDR1 and CDR2 are SEHNR and FQNEAQ (reference sequence). The CDR3 spans 16 residues. Between the trimmed V and J ends, which lost 6 bases and 3 bases, there was a span of 18 bases. The CDR3 DNA sequence: TGTGCCAGCAGGGGGGTGGGCGGAACAAGCTACAATGAGCAGTTCTTC. Translated: CASRGVGGTSYNEQFF.

This clonotype was counted ten times or more. The chain is built from TRBV29-1 and TRBJ2-1; 10 nucleotides match TRBD2. This CDR3 contains 16 residues. V lost 5 bases to trimming and J lost 3 bases; unmatched junction nucleotides: 10. Germline assignment: CDR1 SQVTM and CDR2 ANQGSEA. This CDR3 is CSVKVAGGPFYNEQFF. CDR3 DNA: TGCAGCGTTAAGGTAGCGGGAGGCCCCTTCTACAATGAGCAGTTCTTC.

This clonotype was observed a few times. The chain links TRBV6-1 to TRBJ1-1, with TRBD1 as a possible D gene (6 bases). The CDR3 covers 15 residues. CDR1 MNHNS and CDR2 SASEGT come from the germline V gene. V was clipped by 5 bases and J by 1 base, with 14 bases between them. The CDR3 coding sequence is TGTGCCAGCAGTCCATGGGACACTTCGAACACTGAAGCTTTCTTT. It codes for CASSPWDTSNTEAFF.

This sequence joins TRBV28 and TRBJ2-3; no clear D gene. V dropped 5 bases and J dropped 8 bases, with 14 bases sitting between them. Per the germline V gene, CDR1 is MDHEN and CDR2 is SYDVKM. This CDR3 comprises 13 residues. The CDR3 protein is CASSPPYVLTQYF. The CDR3 DNA sequence: TGTGCCAGCAGTCCCCCATATGTTCTTACGCAGTATTTT. Based on the CDR3 plus reference TRBV28 and TRBJ2-3, the full variable domain is DVKVTQSSRYLVKRTGEKVFLECVQDMDHENMFWYRQDPGLGLRLIYFSYDVKMKEKGDIPEGYSVSREKKERFSLILESASTNQTSMYLCASSPPYVLTQYFGPGTRLTVL.

The chain combines TRBV9 with TRBJ2-5, with TRBD1 identical over 8 bases. This CDR3 region has 15 residues. Germline loops: CDR1 SGDLS, CDR2 YYNGEE. V trimming: 3 bases; J trimming: 5 bases; junction bases outside the gene matches: 9. CDR3 in DNA: TGTGCCAGCAGCGCCAGCGCGGACAGGGCTGAGACCCAGTACTTC. Translation: CASSASADRAETQYF.

This clonotype was counted a few times. The chain carries TRBV5-5 and TRBJ1-1; D not certain. This CDR3 region has 12 residues. From germline, CDR1 is SGHKS and CDR2 YYEKEE (reference sequence). Trimming cost V 0 bases and J 6 bases, with 6 bases left between them. CDR3: CASSLVGPEAFF. Here the CDR3 DNA reads TGTGCCAGCAGCTTGGTAGGGCCTGAAGCTTTCTTT. The full variable domain, in which reference TRBV5-5 and TRBJ1-1 provide the parts outside the CDR3, is DAGVTQSPTHLIKTRGQQVTLRCSPISGHKSVSWYQQVLGQGPQFIFQYYEKEERGRGNFPDRFSARQFPNYSSELNVNALLLGDSALYLCASSLVGPEAFFGQGTRLTVV.

The V and J genes are TRBV15 and TRBJ2-3; D not certain. This CDR3 region has 13 residues. Germline-derived CDR1 and CDR2 are LNHNV and YYDKDF (reference sequence). Trimming left V 5 bases short and J 4 bases short, with 10 bases between. As DNA, the CDR3 is TGTGCCACCAGCCTCCTCGCCGCAGATACGCAGTATTTT. It encodes CATSLLAADTQYF.

In this sample, this clonotype turned up a few times. The V gene is TRBV20-1, the J gene TRBJ2-1; D is undetermined. CDR3 length: 10 residues. Trimming pared 6 bases from V and 8 bases from J, leaving 8 bases between. From germline, CDR1 is DFQATT and CDR2 SNEGSKA (reference sequence). CDR3 loop: CSAKIHEQFF. The CDR3 DNA sequence: TGCAGTGCCAAAATACATGAGCAGTTCTTC.

The chain has TRBV27 and TRBJ2-7; D may be TRBD1 (6 bases). CDR1 is MNHEY, CDR2 SMNVEV, per germline (reference sequence). V lost 1 base, J lost 3 bases, and 7 bases lay in between. The CDR3 totals 13 residues. The CDR3 sequence is CASSLLTGYEQYF. As DNA, the CDR3 is TGTGCCAGCAGTTTATTGACAGGCTACGAGCAGTACTTC.

In this sample, this clonotype turned up a few times. This chain links TRBV25-1 with TRBJ2-7, with 7 nucleotides matching TRBD1. The length of the CDR3 is 12 residues. V lost 8 bases and J lost 5; bases outside the gene matches: 6. Germline V gene data show CDR1 as MGHDK and CDR2 as SYGVNS. Here the CDR3 DNA reads TGTGCCAGCGAAACAGGGGCCAACGAGCAGTACTTC. It specifies CASETGANEQYF.

The rearrangement uses TRBV4-3 and TRBJ2-5; tentatively, D is TRBD2 (5 bases). The CDR3 has 15 residues. V lost 0 bases and J 4 bases, leaving 12 bases between the germline ends. Germline V lookup: CDR1 LGHNA, CDR2 YSLEER. The CDR3 reads CASSQDTSPVETQYF. As DNA, the CDR3 is TGCGCCAGCAGCCAAGATACTAGTCCAGTAGAGACCCAGTACTTC.

This clonotype has ten or more counts. The chain carries TRBV7-8 and TRBJ2-1; no definite D call. The CDR3 extends over 15 amino acids. The germline V and J ends were trimmed by 4 bases and 3 bases, with 13 bases remaining between them. Germline V gene lookup returns CDR1 SGHVS and CDR2 FQNEAQ. The CDR3 spells CASSSEASYYNEQFF. As DNA, the CDR3 is TGTGCCAGCAGCTCCGAGGCTTCATACTACAATGAGCAGTTCTTC.

The J gene is TRBJ1-4, the V gene TRBV7-9; D might be TRBD1 (5 bases). The CDR3 is 17 residues long. The germline V gene encodes CDR1 SEHNR and CDR2 FQNEAQ (reference sequence). Trimming cost V 7 bases and J 0 bases, with 18 bases left between them. In DNA form, the CDR3 reads TGTGCCAGCACGGGGCCCCACGGTAGCACAACTAATGAAAAACTGTTTTTT. Translated: CASTGPHGSTTNEKLFF.

This clonotype turned up a few times. The V call is TRBV7-9, the J call TRBJ2-5; 8 bases are a match to TRBD1. CDR3 size: 15 residues. From germline, CDR1 is SEHNR and CDR2 FQNEAQ (reference sequence). Unmatched junction bases numbered 11, after V lost 8 bases and J lost 3 bases. CDR3 in DNA: TGTGCCAGCGGGGGGTGGCCGGGACAGGAAGAGACCCAGTACTTC. Translating it yields CASGGWPGQEETQYF.

This clonotype was seen a few times. V usage is TRBV29-1 and J usage is TRBJ2-1; D might be TRBD1 (6 bases). The CDR3 is 12 residues long. The germline V and J ends were trimmed by 6 bases and 6 bases, with 12 bases remaining between them. CDR1 is SQVTM, CDR2 ANQGSEA, per germline. The CDR3 DNA follows: TGCAGCGTGGGGGCGATGGGCAATGAGCAGTTCTTC. It yields the protein CSVGAMGNEQFF.

The chain carries TRBV5-1 and TRBJ2-7, with unresolved D. With 0 bases removed from V and 8 bases from J, the gap between germline ends came to 9 bases. The CDR3 contains 12 residues. Germline assignment: CDR1 SGHRS and CDR2 YFSETQ. The CDR3, as DNA: TGCGCCAGCAGCTTGGTCGCCGGTCAGCAGTACTTC. This encodes CASSLVAGQQYF.

This clonotype was counted only a few times. This chain links TRBV20-1 with TRBJ2-7, with TRBD1 identical over 9 bases. The germline gives CDR1 DFQATT, CDR2 SNEGSKA (reference sequence). Trimming cost V 4 bases and J 1 base; bases outside gene matches: 8. The CDR3 has 15 amino acids. The CDR3: CSAIDAGTGSYEQYF. CDR3 bases: TGCAGTGCTATCGACGCTGGGACAGGGTCCTACGAGCAGTACTTC.

This clonotype was detected a few times. The rearrangement links TRBV7-8 to TRBJ2-3; TRBD2 might be the D (6 bases). Germline CDR1 and CDR2: SGHVS and FQNEAQ. V lost 5 bases and J 1 base, leaving 19 bases between the germline ends. This CDR3 is built from 17 residues. CDR3 region: CASSPARLDGRTDTQYF. DNA of the CDR3: TGTGCCAGCAGCCCCGCCCGACTAGATGGTCGCACAGATACGCAGTATTTT.

The chain's CDR3 is CASRPHRGNTGELFF. The CDR3 DNA reads TGTGCCAGCAGGCCCCACAGGGGGAACACCGGGGAGCTGTTTTTT. This rearrangement joins TRBV27 to TRBJ2-2; 7 bases fit TRBD1. CDR3 length: 15 residues. Germline CDR1 and CDR2: MNHEY and SMNVEV (reference sequence). Losses at the gene ends were 6 bases for V and 1 base for J; bases not matched to a gene: 5.

V usage is TRBV6-1 and J usage is TRBJ1-1, with D perhaps matching TRBD1 (5 bases). The CDR3 runs 15 residues. CDR1 and CDR2 (germline): MNHNS, SASEGT. V was clipped by 7 bases and J by 1 base, with 16 bases between them. In DNA, the CDR3 is TGTGCCAGCACCCACCGGGGCAGCAAGAACACTGAAGCTTTCTTT. It encodes CASTHRGSKNTEAFF.

This clonotype has just a few counts. The genes are TRBV4-2 and TRBJ2-7; D may be TRBD1 (5 bases). The germline gives CDR1 LGHNA, CDR2 YNFKEQ. V was clipped by 0 bases and J by 4 bases, with 16 bases between them. The CDR3 is 16 residues long. CDR3 nucleotides: TGTGCCAGCAGCCAAGACTCCTTTCCTAGGGGATACGAGCAGTACTTC. Protein product: CASSQDSFPRGYEQYF.

This rearrangement joins TRBV30 to TRBJ2-3; TRBD2 agrees at 8 bases. The CDR3 has 15 residues. V dropped 0 bases and J dropped 5; count of bases not matched to a gene: 7. Germline values: CDR1 GTSNPN, CDR2 SVGIG (reference sequence). CDR3 nucleotide sequence: TGTGCCTGGAGTGTCGGCGGGGGGTCCAAAGATACGCAGTATTTT. This codes for CAWSVGGGSKDTQYF.

This clonotype was seen ten or more times. Compared with germline, one end of the junction differs, possibly owing to a read error. V gene TRBV6-2 or TRBV6-3 combines with J gene TRBJ2-2; TRBD2 matches at 7 bases. CDR1 is MNHEY, CDR2 SVGEGT, per germline. The CDR3 loop spans 16 amino acids. DNA for the CDR3: TGTGCCAGCAGCCTGACCGGCGGGAGAAACAGCGGGGAGCTGTTTTTT. Translated, it gives CASSLTGGRNSGELFF.

This clonotype occurred a few times. V gene TRBV4-3 combines with J gene TRBJ2-3; no clear D gene. The CDR3 has 14 residues. Trimming pared 3 bases from V and 4 bases from J, leaving 11 bases between. From germline, CDR1 is LGHNA and CDR2 YSLEER. The CDR3 loop is CASSQSLVPDTQYF. The CDR3 nucleotides read TGCGCCAGCAGCCAGTCTTTAGTCCCAGATACGCAGTATTTT.

The chain couples TRBV11-3 to TRBJ2-3; a possible D gene is TRBD2 (6 bases). Trimming left V 2 bases short and J 4 bases short, with 13 bases between. The CDR3 has 15 amino acids. The V gene's germline CDR1 is SGHNT and CDR2 YENEEA. The CDR3 sequence is CASSLWGGIADTQYF. CDR3 in DNA: TGTGCCAGCAGCTTATGGGGCGGGATCGCAGATACGCAGTATTTT. The whole variable domain, remainder taken from reference TRBV11-3 and TRBJ2-3, is EAGVVQSPRYKIIEKKQPVAFWCNPISGHNTLYWYLQNLGQGPELLIRYENEEAVDDSQLPKDRFSAERLKGVDSTLKIQPAELGDSAVYLCASSLWGGIADTQYFGPGTRLTVL.

V and J are TRBV12-3 or TRBV12-4 and TRBJ2-7; 7 bases are a match to TRBD1. The CDR3 runs to 20 residues. V gave up 5 bases and J gave up 0 bases; unmatched junction bases: 22. In DNA form, the CDR3 reads TGTGCCAGCAGTCCCCTCAAACCCCGGGACAGAAGGCTTTTCTCCTACGAGCAGTACTTC. This gives the protein CASSPLKPRDRRLFSYEQYF.

The table lists this clonotype with many counts. This chain connects TRBV4-3 to TRBJ2-2, with 7 bases lining up with TRBD1. The J segment lost 2 bases and the V segment lost 0 bases, leaving 6 bases of the junction unmatched. CDR3 length equals 17 residues. Germline V gives CDR1 LGHNA, CDR2 YSLEER. CDR3 bases: TGCGCCAGCAGCCAAGAACCGGGACAGCCAAACACCGGGGAGCTGTTTTTT. Translation: CASSQEPGQPNTGELFF.

The chain has TRBV4-1 and TRBJ2-7; tentatively, D is TRBD1 or TRBD2 (6 bases each). CDR1 and CDR2 (germline): MGHRA, YSYEKL. The CDR3 covers 15 residues. Deletions cut 3 bases from V and 6 bases from J, with 18 bases between. The CDR3 loop reads CASSHPGDTVREQYF. The CDR3 DNA reads TGCGCCAGCAGCCACCCGGGGGACACCGTTCGCGAGCAGTACTTC.